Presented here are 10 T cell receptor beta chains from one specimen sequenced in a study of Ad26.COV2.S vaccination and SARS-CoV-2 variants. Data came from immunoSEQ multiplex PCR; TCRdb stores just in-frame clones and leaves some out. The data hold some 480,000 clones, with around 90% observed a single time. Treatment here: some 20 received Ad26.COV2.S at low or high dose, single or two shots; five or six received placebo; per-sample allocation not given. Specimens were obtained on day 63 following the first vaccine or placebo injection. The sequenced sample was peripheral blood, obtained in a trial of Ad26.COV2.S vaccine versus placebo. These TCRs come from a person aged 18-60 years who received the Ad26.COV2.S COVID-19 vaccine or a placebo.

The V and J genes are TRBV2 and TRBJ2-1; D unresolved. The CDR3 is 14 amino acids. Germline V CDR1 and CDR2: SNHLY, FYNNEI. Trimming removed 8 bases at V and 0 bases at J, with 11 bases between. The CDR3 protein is CASYDGRSYNEQFF. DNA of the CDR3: TGTGCCAGCTACGACGGACGCTCCTACAATGAGCAGTTCTTC.

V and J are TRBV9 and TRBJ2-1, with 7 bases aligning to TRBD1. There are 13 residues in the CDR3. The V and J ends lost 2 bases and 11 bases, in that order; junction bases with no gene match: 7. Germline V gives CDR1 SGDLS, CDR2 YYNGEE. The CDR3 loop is CASSVGTEHKQFF. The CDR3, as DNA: TGTGCCAGCAGCGTCGGGACAGAACATAAGCAGTTCTTC.

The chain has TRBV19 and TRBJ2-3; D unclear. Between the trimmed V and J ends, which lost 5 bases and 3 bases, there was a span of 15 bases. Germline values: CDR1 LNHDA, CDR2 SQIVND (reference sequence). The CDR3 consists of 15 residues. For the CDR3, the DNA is TGTGCCAGTAGTTCACAGCCCACAAAAACAGATACGCAGTATTTT. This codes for CASSSQPTKTDTQYF.

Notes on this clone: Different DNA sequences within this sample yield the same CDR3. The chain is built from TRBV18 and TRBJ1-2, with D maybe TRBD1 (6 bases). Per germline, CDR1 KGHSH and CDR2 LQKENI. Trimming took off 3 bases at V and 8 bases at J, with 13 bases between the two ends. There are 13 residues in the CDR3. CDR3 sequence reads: CASSPRGGEGYTF. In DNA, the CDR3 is TGTGCCAGCTCACCGAGAGGGGGGGAAGGCTACACCTTC.

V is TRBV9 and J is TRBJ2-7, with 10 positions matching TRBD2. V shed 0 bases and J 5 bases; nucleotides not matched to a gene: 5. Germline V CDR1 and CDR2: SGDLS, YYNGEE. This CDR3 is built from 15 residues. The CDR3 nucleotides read TGTGCCAGCAGCGTAGATCCTAGCGGGAGCAACGAGCAGTACTTC. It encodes CASSVDPSGSNEQYF.

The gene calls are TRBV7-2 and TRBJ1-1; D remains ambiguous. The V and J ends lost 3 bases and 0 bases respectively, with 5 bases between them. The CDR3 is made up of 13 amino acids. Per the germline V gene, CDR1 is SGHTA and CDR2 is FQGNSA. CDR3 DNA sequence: TGTGCCAGCAGCTTTTTTTTGAACACTGAAGCTTTCTTT. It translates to CASSFFLNTEAFF. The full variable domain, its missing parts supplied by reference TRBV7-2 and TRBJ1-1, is GAGVSQSPSNKVTEKGKDVELRCDPISGHTALYWYRQSLGQGLEFLIYFQGNSAPDKSGLPSDRFSAERTGGSVSTLTIQRTQQEDSAVYLCASSFFLNTEAFFGQGTRLTVV.

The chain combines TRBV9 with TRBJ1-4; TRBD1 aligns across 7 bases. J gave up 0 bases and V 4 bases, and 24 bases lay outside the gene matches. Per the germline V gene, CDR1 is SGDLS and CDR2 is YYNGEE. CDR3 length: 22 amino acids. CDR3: CASSPTGKSDRDREATNEKLFF. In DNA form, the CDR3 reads TGTGCCAGCAGCCCGACGGGGAAGAGCGACAGGGATCGAGAGGCAACTAATGAAAAACTGTTTTTT.

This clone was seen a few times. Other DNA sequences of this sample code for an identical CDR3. The chain's CDR3 is CASSLSTDTQYF. The CDR3, as DNA: TGCGCCAGCAGCCTTAGCACAGATACGCAGTATTTT. The V call is TRBV5-1, the J call TRBJ2-3; no definite D call. The CDR3 totals 12 residues. Germline V gives CDR1 SGHRS, CDR2 YFSETQ. Trimming took 4 bases from V and 0 from J, leaving 3 bases between them.

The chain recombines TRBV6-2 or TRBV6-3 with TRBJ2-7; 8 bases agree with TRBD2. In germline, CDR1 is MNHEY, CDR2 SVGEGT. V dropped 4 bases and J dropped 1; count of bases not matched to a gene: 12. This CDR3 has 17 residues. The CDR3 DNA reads TGTGCCAGCAGTTGGGGTTCTGGAACTAGCGGATCCTACGAGCAGTACTTC. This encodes CASSWGSGTSGSYEQYF.

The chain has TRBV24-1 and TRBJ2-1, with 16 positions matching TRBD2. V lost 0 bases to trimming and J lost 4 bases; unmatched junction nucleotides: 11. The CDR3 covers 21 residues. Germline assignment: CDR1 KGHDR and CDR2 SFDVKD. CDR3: CATSDLPAGTSGRALYNEQFF. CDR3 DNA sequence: TGTGCCACCAGTGATTTGCCAGCCGGGACTAGCGGGAGGGCCTTGTACAATGAGCAGTTCTTC.